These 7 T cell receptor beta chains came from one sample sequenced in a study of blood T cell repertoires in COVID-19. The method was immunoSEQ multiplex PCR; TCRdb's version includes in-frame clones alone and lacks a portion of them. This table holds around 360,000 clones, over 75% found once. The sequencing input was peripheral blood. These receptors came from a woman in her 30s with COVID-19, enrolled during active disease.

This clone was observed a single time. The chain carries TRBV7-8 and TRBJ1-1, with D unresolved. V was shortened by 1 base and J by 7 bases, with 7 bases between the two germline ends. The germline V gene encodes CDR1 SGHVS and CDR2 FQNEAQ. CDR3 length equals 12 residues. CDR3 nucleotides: TGTGCCAGCAGCTTAGGTGTATTTGAAGCTTTCTTT. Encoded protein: CASSLGVFEAFF. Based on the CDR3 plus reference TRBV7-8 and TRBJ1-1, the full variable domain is GAGVSQSPRYKVAKRGQDVALRCDPISGHVSLFWYQQALGQGPEFLTYFQNEAQLDKSGLPSDRFFAERPEGSVSTLKIQRTQQEDSAVYLCASSLGVFEAFFGQGTRLTVV.

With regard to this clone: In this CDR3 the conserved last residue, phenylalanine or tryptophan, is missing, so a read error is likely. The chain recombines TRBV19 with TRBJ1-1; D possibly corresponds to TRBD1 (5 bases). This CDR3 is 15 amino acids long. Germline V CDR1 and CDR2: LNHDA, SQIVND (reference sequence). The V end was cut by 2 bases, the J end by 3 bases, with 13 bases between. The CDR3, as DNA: TGTGCCAGTAGTATATTAGGCAGGGCGCACACTGAAGCTTTCCTT. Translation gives CASSILGRAHTEAFL.

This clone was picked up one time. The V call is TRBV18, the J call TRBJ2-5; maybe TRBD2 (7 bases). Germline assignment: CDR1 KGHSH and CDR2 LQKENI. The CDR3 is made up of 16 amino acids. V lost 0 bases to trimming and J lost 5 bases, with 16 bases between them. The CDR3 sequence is CASSPPRRGGGETQYF. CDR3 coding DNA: TGTGCCAGCTCACCACCTCGGCGGGGAGGGGGTGAGACCCAGTACTTC.

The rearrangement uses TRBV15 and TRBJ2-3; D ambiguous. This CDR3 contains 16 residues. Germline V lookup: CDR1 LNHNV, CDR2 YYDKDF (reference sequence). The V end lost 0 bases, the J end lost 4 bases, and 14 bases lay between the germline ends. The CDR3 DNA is TGTGCCACCAGCAGAGATCCTGGCAGACGGGCAGATACGCAGTATTTT. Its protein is CATSRDPGRRADTQYF.

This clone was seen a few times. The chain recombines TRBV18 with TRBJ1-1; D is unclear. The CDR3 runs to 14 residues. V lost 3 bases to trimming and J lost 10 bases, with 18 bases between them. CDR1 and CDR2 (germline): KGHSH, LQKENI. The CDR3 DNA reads TGTGCCAGCTCACCTTATCCGGGATTGGTGGGAGCTTTCTTT. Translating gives CASSPYPGLVGAFF.

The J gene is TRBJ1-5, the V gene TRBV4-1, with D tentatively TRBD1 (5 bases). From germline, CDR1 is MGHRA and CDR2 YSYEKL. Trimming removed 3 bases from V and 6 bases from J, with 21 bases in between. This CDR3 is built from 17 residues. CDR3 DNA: TGCGCCAGCAGCCAGGGGAGGGGCCCCGGGGCCACTCAGCCCCAGCATTTT. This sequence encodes CASSQGRGPGATQPQHF.

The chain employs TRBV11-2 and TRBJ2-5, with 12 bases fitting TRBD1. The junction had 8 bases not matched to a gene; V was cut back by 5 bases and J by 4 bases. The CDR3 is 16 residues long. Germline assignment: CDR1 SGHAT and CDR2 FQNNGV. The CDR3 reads CASSNPGQGAGETQYF. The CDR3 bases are TGTGCCAGCAGCAACCCGGGACAGGGGGCCGGAGAGACCCAGTACTTC. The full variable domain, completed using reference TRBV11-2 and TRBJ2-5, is EAGVAQSPRYKIIEKRQSVAFWCNPISGHATLYWYQQILGQGPKLLIQFQNNGVVDDSQLPKDRFSAERLKGVDSTLKIQPAKLEDSAVYLCASSNPGQGAGETQYFGPGTRLLVL.